The T cell receptor beta chain described here comes from a study of T cells in women clearing cervical HPV infection. Overall study: Cases: HPV16-related CIN3 or worse on histology, 2 invasive cancers.

The CDR3 loop spans 13 amino acids. Germline-derived CDR1 and CDR2 are SGHTA and FQGNSA. Average input was around 1,200 ng genomic DNA for immunoSEQ TCR beta CDR3 amplification. The data were produced by immunoSEQ multiplex PCR, yet TCRdb's version contains in-frame clones alone and is incomplete. The sample table sets out some 40,000 clones. Comment on this clone: One junction end does not reproduce the germline sequence, and a read error may be involved. The sequence runs out 3 residues before the end of the CDR3; the remainder is reconstructed from the germline J gene.

The rearrangement uses TRBV7-2 and TRBJ2-4; no clear D. The material sequenced was blood buffy coat. The TCR comes from a woman aged 18 to 75 with a cervical HPV16 infection that either progressed to CIN3+ or cleared (not recorded which). The sequenced part of the CDR3 DNA is TGTGTCAGCAGCTTGAGTTCGGGAAACATT. This gives the protein CVSSLSSGNI. The CDR3 in its entirety is CVSSLSSGNIQYF.